This T cell receptor (beta chain) came from a study of T cell responses to AZD1222 COVID-19 vaccine. At the level of the study: Pooled in the analysis were second doses at about 4 or about 12 weeks.

This clone was seen a single time. The antigen remains undetermined. Sequencing was performed with immunoSEQ multiplex PCR; in TCRdb, only in-frame clones are kept and a portion is missing. This sample has 100,000 to 150,000 clones; 80% to 90% occur once, and the top ten carry more than 4%. Study-wide findings and caveats: Baseline seropositivity characterized only six AZD1222 recipients.

Here the sequenced sample was peripheral blood, taken on day 0 of AZD1222 vaccination. The TCR originated in an adult in good health.

The CDR3 nucleotides are TGTGCCAGCTCACCGTATACGCCGCAGGCGGGAGGATCCTACGAGCAGTACTTC. Translating it yields CASSPYTPQAGGSYEQYF. V and J are TRBV18 and TRBJ2-7; TRBD2 agrees at 8 bases. CDR3 length: 18 residues. V lost 3 bases, J lost 1 base, and 14 bases stayed unmatched. Per germline, CDR1 KGHSH and CDR2 LQKENI.